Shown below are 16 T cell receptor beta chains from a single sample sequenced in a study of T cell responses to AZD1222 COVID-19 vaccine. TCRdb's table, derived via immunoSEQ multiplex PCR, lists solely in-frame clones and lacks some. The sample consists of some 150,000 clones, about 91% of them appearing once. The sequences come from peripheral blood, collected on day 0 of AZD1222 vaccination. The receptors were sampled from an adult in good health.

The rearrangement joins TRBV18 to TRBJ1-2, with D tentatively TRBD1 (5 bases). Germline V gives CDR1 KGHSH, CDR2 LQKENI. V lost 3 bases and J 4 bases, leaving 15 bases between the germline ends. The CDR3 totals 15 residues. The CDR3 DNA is TGTGCCAGCTCACCGACTGATGGGGGTGGCTATGGCTACACCTTC. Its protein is CASSPTDGGGYGYTF.

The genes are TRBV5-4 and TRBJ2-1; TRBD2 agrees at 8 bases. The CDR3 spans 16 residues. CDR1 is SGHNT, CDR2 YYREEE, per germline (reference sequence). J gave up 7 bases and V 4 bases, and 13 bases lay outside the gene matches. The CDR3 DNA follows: TGTGCCAGCAGCGGCCCCGGGACTAGAGGGGGGAATGAGCAGTTCTTC. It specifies CASSGPGTRGGNEQFF. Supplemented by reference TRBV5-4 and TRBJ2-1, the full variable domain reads ETGVTQSPTHLIKTRGQQVTLRCSSQSGHNTVSWYQQALGQGPQFIFQYYREEENGRGNFPPRFSGLQFPNYSSELNVNALELDDSALYLCASSGPGTRGGNEQFFGPGTRLTVL.

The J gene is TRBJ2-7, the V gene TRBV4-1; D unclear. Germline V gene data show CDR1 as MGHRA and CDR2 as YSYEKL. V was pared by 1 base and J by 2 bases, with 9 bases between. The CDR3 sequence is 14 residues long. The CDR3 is CASSQGAQTYEQYF. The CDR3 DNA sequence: TGCGCCAGCAGCCAAGGGGCGCAAACCTACGAGCAGTACTTC.

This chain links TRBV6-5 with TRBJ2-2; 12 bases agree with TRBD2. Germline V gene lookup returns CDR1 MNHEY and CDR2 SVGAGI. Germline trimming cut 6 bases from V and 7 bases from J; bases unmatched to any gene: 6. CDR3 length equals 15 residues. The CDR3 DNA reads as TGTGCCAGCAGCCGACTAGCGGGAGTAGGCGGGGAGCTGTTTTTT. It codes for CASSRLAGVGGELFF.

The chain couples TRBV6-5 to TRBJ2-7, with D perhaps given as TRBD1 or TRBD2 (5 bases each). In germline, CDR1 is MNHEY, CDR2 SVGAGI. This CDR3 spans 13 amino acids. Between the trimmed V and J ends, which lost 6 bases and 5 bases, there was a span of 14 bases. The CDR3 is CASRRDPRNEQYF. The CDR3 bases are TGTGCCAGCAGGAGGGACCCTCGGAACGAGCAGTACTTC.

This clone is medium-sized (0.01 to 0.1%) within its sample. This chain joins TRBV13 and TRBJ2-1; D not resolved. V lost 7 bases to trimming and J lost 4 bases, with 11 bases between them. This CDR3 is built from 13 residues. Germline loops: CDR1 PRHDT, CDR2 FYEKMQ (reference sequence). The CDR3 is CASTVNGYNEQFF. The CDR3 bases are TGTGCCAGCACTGTAAATGGGTACAATGAGCAGTTCTTC.

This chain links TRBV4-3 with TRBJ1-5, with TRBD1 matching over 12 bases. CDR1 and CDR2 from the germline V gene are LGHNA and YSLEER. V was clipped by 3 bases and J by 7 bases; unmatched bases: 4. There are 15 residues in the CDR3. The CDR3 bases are TGCGCCAGCAGCCATGGGACAGGGGGCGGGCAGCCCCAGCATTTT. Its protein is CASSHGTGGGQPQHF.

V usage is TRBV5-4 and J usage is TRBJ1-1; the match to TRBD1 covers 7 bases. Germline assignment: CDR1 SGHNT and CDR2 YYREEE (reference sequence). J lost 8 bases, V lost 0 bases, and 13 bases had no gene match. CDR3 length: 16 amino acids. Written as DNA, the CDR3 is TGTGCCAGCAGCTTGGAAGGGGGCGGGGTACCGCGGGAAGCTTTCTTT. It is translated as CASSLEGGGVPREAFF.

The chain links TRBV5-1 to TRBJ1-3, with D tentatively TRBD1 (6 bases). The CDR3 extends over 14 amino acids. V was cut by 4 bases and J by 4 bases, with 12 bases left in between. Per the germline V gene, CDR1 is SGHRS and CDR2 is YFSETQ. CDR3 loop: CASSPGQSGNTIYF. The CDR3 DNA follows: TGCGCCAGCAGCCCGGGACAATCGGGAAACACCATATATTTT.

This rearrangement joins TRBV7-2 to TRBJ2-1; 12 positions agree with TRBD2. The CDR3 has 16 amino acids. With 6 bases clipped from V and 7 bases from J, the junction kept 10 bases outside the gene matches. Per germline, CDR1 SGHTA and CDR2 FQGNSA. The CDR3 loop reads CASSIEVTSGGNEQFF. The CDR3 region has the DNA TGTGCCAGCAGTATAGAGGTAACTAGCGGGGGGAATGAGCAGTTCTTC.

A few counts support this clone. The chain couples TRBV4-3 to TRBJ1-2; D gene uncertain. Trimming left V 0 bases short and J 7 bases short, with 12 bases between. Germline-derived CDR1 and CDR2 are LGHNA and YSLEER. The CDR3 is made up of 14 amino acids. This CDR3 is CASSQDLFQAGYTF. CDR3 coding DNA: TGCGCCAGCAGCCAAGATTTATTCCAGGCTGGCTACACCTTC.

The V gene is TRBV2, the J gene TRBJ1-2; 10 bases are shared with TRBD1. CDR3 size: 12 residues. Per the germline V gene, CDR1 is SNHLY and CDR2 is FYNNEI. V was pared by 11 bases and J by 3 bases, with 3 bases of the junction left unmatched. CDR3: CAGQGGDYGYTF. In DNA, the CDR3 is TGTGCCGGACAGGGGGGCGACTATGGCTACACCTTC.

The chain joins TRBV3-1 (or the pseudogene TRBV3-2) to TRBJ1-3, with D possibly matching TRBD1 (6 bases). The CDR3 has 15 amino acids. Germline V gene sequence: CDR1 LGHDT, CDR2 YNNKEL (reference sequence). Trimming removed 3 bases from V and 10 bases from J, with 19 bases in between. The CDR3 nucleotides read TGTGCCAGCAGCCAGAGGACAGCTATGCTCAAGACCATATATTTT. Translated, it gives CASSQRTAMLKTIYF.

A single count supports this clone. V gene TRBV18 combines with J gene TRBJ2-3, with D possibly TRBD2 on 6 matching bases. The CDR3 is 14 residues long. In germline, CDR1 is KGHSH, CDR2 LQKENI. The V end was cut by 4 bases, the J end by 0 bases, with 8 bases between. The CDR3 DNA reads TGTGCCAGCTCACTCGGGAGTAGCACAGATACGCAGTATTTT. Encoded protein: CASSLGSSTDTQYF.

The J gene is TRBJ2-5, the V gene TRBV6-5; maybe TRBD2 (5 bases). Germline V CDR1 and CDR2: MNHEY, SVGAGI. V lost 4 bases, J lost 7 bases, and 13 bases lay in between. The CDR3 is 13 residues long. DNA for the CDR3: TGTGCCAGCAGTTCTGGCGGGTATTTGACCCAGTACTTC. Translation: CASSSGGYLTQYF.

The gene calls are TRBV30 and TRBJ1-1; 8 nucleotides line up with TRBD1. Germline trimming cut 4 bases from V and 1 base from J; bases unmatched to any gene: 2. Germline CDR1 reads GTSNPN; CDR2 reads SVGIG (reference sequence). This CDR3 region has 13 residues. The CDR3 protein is CAWKGTGNTEAFF. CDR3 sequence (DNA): TGTGCCTGGAAAGGGACAGGGAACACTGAAGCTTTCTTT.